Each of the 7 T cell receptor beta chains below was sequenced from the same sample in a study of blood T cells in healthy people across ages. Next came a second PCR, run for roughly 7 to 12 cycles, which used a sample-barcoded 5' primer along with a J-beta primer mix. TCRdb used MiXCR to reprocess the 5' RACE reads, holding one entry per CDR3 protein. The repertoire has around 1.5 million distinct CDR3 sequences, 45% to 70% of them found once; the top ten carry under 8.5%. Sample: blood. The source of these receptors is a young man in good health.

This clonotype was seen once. The CDR3: CASISPISMNTEAFF. The CDR3 DNA is TGTGCCAGCATCTCACCGATTTCCATGAACACTGAAGCTTTCTTT. The V call is TRBV6-2 or TRBV6-3, the J call TRBJ1-1, with no clear D. The germline V and J ends were trimmed by 7 bases and 0 bases, with 15 bases remaining between them. Germline V gene lookup returns CDR1 MNHEY and CDR2 SVGEGT. The CDR3 has 15 residues.

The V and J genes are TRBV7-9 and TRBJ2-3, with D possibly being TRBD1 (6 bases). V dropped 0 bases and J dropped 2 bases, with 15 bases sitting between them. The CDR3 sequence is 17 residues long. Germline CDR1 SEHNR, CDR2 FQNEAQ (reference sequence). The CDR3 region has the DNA TGTGCCAGCAGCTTAGCGGTGGGGGCAGATTACACAGATACGCAGTATTTT. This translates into CASSLAVGADYTDTQYF. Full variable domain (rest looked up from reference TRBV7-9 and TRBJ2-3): DTGVSQNPRHKITKRGQNVTFRCDPISEHNRLYWYRQTLGQGPEFLTYFQNEAQLEKSRLLSDRFSAERPKGSFSTLEIQRTEQGDSAMYLCASSLAVGADYTDTQYFGPGTRLTVL.

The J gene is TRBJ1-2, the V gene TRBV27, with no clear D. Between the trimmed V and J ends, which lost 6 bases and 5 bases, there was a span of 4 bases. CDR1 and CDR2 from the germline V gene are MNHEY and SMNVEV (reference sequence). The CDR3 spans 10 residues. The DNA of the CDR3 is TGTGCCAGCAGACAGTATGGCTACACCTTC. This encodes CASRQYGYTF.

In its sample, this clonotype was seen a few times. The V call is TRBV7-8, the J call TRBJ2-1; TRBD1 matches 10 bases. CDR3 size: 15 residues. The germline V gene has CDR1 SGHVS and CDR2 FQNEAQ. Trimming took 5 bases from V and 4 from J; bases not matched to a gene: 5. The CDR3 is CASSKTGGGYNEQFF. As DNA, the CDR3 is TGTGCCAGCAGCAAGACAGGGGGCGGTTACAATGAGCAGTTCTTC.

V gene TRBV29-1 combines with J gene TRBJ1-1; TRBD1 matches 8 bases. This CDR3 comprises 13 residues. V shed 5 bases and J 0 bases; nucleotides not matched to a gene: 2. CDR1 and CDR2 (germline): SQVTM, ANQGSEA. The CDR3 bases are TGCAGCGTTCCGACAGGGGTGAACACTGAAGCTTTCTTT. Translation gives CSVPTGVNTEAFF.

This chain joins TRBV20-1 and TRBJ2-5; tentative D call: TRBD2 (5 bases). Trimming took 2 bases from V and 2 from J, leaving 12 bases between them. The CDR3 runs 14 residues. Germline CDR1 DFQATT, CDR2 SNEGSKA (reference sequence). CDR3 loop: CSARSWEPQETQYF. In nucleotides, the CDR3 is TGCAGTGCTAGATCCTGGGAGCCACAAGAGACCCAGTACTTC.

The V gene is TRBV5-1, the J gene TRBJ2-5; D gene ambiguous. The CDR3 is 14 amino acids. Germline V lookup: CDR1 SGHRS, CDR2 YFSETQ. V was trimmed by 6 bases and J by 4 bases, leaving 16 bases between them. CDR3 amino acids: CASKRAVGGETQYF. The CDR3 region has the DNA TGCGCCAGCAAAAGGGCTGTAGGTGGAGAGACCCAGTACTTC.